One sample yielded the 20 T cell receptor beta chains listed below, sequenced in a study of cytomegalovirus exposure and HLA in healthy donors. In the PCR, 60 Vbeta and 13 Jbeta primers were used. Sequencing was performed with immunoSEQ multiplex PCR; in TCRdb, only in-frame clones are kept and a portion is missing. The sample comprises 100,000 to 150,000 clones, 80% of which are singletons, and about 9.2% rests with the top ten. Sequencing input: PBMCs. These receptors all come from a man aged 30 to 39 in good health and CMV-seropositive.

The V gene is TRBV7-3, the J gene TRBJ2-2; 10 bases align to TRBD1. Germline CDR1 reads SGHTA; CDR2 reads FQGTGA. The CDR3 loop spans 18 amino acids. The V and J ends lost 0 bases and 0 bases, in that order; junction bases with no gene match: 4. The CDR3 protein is CASSLTSGQGTNTGELFF. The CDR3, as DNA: TGTGCCAGCAGCTTAACCTCGGGACAGGGGACGAACACCGGGGAGCTGTTTTTT.

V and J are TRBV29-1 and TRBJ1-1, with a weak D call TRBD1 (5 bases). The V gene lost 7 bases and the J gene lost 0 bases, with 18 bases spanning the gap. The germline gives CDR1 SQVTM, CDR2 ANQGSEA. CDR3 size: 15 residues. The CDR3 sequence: CSALPTDSMNTEAFF. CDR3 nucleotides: TGCAGCGCCCTACCAACTGACAGTATGAACACTGAAGCTTTCTTT.

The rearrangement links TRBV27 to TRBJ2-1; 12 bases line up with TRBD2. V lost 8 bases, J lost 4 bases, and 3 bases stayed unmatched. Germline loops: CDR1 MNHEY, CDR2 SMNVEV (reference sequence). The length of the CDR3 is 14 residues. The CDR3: CASQTSGGYNEQFF. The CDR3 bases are TGTGCCAGCCAGACTAGCGGGGGTTACAATGAGCAGTTCTTC.

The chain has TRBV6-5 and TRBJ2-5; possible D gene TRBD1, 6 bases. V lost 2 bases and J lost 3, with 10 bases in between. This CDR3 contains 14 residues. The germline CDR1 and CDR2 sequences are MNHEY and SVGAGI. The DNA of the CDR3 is TGTGCCAGCAGTTACCTGTCAGGGGAAGAGACCCAGTACTTC. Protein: CASSYLSGEETQYF.

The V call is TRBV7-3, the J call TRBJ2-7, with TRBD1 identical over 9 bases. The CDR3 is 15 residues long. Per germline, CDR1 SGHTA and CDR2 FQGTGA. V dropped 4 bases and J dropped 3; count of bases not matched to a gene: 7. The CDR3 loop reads CASSSMPGQGYEQYF. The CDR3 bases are TGTGCCAGCAGCTCGATGCCGGGACAGGGCTACGAGCAGTACTTC.

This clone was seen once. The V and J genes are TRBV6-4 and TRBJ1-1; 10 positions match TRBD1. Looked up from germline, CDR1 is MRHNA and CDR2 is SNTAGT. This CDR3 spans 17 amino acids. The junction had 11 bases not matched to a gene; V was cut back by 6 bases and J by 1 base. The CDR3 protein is CASRRFGTGEGNTEAFF. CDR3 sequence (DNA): TGTGCCAGCAGGAGATTCGGGACAGGGGAGGGGAACACTGAAGCTTTCTTT.

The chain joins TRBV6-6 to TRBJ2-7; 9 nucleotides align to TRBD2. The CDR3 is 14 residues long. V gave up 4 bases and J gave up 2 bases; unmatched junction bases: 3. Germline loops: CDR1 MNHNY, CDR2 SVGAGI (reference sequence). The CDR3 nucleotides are TGTGCCAGCAGTTTCGGCGGGGGGGCCTACGAGCAGTACTTC. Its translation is CASSFGGGAYEQYF.

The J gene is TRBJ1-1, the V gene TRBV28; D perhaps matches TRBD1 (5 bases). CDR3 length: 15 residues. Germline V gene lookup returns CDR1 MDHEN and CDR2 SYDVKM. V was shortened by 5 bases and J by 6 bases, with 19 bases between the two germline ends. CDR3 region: CASSPALGGWAEAFF. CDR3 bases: TGTGCCAGCAGTCCCGCCCTCGGGGGGTGGGCTGAAGCTTTCTTT.

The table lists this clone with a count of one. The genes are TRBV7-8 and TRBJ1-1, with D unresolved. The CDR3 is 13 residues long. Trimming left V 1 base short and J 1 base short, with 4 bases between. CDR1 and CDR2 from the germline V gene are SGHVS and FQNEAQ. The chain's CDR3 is CASSLGRNTEAFF. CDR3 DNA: TGTGCCAGCAGCTTAGGCAGGAACACTGAAGCTTTCTTT. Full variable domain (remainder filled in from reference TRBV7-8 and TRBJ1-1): GAGVSQSPRYKVAKRGQDVALRCDPISGHVSLFWYQQALGQGPEFLTYFQNEAQLDKSGLPSDRFFAERPEGSVSTLKIQRTQQEDSAVYLCASSLGRNTEAFFGQGTRLTVV.

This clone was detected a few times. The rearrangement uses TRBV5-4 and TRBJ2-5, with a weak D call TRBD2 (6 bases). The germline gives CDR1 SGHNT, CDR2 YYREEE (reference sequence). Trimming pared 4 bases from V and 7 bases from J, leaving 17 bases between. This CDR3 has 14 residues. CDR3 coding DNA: TGTGCCAGCAGCCGGACCCCGGGGGTTGCGACCCAGTACTTC. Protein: CASSRTPGVATQYF.

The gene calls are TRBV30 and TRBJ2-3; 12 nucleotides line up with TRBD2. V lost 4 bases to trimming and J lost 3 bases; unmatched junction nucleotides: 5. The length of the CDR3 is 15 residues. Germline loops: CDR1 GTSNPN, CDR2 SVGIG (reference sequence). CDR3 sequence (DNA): TGTGCCTGGACGAAACTAGCGGGGGGTACAGATACGCAGTATTTT. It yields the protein CAWTKLAGGTDTQYF.

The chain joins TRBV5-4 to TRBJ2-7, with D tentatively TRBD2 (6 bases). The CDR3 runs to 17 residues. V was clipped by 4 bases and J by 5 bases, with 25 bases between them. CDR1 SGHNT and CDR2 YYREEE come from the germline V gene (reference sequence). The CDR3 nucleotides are TGTGCCAGCAGCCCTGGAGGGGCGGCGCCGAGGGCGAACGAGCAGTACTTC. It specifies CASSPGGAAPRANEQYF.

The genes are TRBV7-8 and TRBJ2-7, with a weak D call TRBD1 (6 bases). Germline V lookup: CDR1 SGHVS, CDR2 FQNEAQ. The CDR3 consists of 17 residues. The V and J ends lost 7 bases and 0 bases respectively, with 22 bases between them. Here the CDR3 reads CASTRYWRQVSSYEQYF. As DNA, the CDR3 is TGTGCCAGCACCCGATATTGGCGACAGGTGAGCTCCTACGAGCAGTACTTC.

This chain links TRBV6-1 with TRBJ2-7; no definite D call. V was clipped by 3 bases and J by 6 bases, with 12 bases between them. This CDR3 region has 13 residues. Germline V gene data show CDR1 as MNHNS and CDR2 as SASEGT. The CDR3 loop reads CASSDQNRGEQYF. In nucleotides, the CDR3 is TGTGCCAGCAGTGATCAAAACCGAGGCGAGCAGTACTTC.

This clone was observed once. The CDR3 spells CAIRGGAPSTEAFF. The CDR3, as DNA: TGTGCCATCCGAGGGGGGGCCCCGAGCACTGAAGCTTTCTTT. The J gene is TRBJ1-1, the V gene TRBV10-3, with a tentative D call TRBD1 (6 bases). Germline CDR1 reads ENHRY; CDR2 reads SYGVKD. CDR3 length: 14 residues. V was pared by 8 bases and J by 4 bases, with 17 bases between.

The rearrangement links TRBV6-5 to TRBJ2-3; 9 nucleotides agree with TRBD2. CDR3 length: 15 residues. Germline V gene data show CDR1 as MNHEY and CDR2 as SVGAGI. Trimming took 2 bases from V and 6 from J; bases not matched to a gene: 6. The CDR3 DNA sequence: TGTGCCAGCAGTTACAGCGGGGGGCCATCCGATACGCAGTATTTT. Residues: CASSYSGGPSDTQYF.

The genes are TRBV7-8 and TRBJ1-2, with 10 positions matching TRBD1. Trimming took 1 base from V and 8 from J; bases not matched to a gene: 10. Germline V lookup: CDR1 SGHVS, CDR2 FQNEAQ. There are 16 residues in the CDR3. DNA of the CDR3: TGTGCCAGCAGCTTAGAAGGCGGGACAGGGGTGCGGGGCTACACCTTC. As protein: CASSLEGGTGVRGYTF. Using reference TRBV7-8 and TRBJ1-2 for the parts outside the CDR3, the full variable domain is GAGVSQSPRYKVAKRGQDVALRCDPISGHVSLFWYQQALGQGPEFLTYFQNEAQLDKSGLPSDRFFAERPEGSVSTLKIQRTQQEDSAVYLCASSLEGGTGVRGYTFGSGTRLTVV.

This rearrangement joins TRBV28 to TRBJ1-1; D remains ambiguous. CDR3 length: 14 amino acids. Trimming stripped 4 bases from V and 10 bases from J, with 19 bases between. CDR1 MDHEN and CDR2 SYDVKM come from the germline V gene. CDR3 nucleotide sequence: TGTGCCAGCAGTTCCGATACGGCGCGGAGGGTAGCTTTCTTT. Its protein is CASSSDTARRVAFF.

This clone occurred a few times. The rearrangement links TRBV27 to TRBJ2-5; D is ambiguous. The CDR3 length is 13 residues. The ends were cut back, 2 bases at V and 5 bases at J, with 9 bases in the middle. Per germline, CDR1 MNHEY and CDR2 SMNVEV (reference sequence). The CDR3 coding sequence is TGTGCCAGCAGTTTACGGTCGAGTGAGACCCAGTACTTC. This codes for CASSLRSSETQYF.

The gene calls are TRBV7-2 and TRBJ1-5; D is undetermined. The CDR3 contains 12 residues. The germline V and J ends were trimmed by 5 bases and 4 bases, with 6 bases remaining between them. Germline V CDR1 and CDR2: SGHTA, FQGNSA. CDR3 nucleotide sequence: TGTGCCAGCAGCGTCACTAATCAGCCCCAGCATTTT. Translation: CASSVTNQPQHF.